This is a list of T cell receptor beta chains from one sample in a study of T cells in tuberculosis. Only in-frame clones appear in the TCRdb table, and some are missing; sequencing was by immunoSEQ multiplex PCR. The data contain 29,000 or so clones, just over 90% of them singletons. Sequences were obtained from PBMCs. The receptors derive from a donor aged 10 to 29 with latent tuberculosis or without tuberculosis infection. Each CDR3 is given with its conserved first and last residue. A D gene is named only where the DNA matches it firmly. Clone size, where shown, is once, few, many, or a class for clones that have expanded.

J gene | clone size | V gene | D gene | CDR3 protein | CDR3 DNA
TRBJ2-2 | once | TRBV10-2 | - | CASGKRAEGGELFF | TGCGCCAGCGGAAAACGGGCGGAGGGCGGGGAGCTGTTTTTT
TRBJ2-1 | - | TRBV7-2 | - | CASSPSYNEQFF | TGTGCCAGCAGCCCGTCCTACAATGAGCAGTTCTTC
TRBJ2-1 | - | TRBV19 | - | CASSITGYYNEQFF | TGTGCCAGTAGTATAACAGGGTATTACAATGAGCAGTTCTTC
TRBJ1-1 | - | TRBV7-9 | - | CASSFGDTEAFF | TGTGCCAGCAGCTTCGGGGACACTGAAGCTTTCTTT
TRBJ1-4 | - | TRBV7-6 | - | CASSLGRDTEKLFF | TGTGCCAGCAGCTTAGGTCGGGACACCGAAAAACTGTTTTTT
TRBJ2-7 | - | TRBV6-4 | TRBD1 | CASRGDRELSEQYF | TGTGCCAGCAGAGGGGACAGGGAGCTGAGTGAGCAGTACTTC
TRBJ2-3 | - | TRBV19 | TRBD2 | CASRPTSDPSTDTQYF | TGTGCCAGTAGACCTACTAGCGACCCTAGCACAGATACGCAGTATTTT
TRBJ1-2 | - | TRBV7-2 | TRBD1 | CASSPDRVDGYTF | TGTGCCAGCAGTCCTGACAGGGTGGATGGCTACACCTTC
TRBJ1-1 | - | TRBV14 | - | CASSRDRLGTEAFF | TGTGCCAGCAGCAGAGACAGGCTCGGGACTGAAGCTTTCTTT
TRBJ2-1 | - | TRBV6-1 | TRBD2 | CASSEGPASGGLYEQFF | TGTGCCAGCAGTGAAGGGCCGGCTAGCGGGGGCCTCTATGAGCAGTTCTTC
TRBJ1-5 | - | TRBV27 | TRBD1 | CASSLKMGTGEDQPQHF | TGTGCCAGCAGTTTAAAAATGGGGACAGGGGAGGATCAGCCCCAGCATTTT
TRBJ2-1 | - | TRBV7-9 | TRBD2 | CASSSRTSGADSSYNEQFF | TGTGCCAGCAGCTCCAGGACTAGCGGGGCGGATAGCTCCTACAATGAGCAGTTCTTC
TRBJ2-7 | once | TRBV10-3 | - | CAISESTRVSYEQYF | TGTGCCATCAGTGAGTCGACTAGGGTCTCCTACGAGCAGTACTTC
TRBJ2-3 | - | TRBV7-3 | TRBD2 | CASSAGGTDTQYF | TGTGCCAGCAGCGCGGGGGGCACAGATACGCAGTATTTT
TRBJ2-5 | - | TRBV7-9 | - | CASSLVTSGQETQYF | TGTGCCAGCAGCTTGGTGACTTCGGGCCAAGAGACCCAGTACTTC
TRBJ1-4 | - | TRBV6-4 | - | CASRGTDDRKDEKLFF | TGTGCCAGCAGGGGGACTGATGACAGAAAAGATGAAAAACTGTTTTTT
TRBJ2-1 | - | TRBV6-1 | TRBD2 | CASSEPREGHNEQFF | TGTGCCAGCAGTGAACCTAGGGAGGGCCACAATGAGCAGTTCTTC
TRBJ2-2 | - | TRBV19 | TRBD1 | CASRITGGTGELFF | TGTGCCAGTAGGATCACAGGGGGCACCGGGGAGCTGTTTTTT
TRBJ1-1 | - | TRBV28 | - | CASSLVGLNDEAFF | TGTGCCAGCAGTTTGGTGGGGCTGAACGATGAAGCTTTCTTT
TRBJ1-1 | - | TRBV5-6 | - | CASSWQENTEAFF | TGTGCCAGCAGCTGGCAGGAGAACACTGAAGCTTTCTTT
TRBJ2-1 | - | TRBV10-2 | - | CASISLSGRSSYNEQFF | TGCGCCAGCATCTCGCTGAGCGGCCGAAGCTCCTACAATGAGCAGTTCTTC
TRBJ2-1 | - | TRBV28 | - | CASRLQGSTYNEQFF | TGTGCCAGCAGGTTGCAGGGGAGTACCTACAATGAGCAGTTCTTC
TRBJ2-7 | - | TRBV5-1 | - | CASSANSGRVGLYEQYF | TGCGCCAGCAGCGCCAATAGTGGCAGGGTGGGGCTCTACGAGCAGTACTTC
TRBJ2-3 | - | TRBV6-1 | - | CASSERGGPDTQYF | TGTGCCAGCAGTGAAAGGGGGGGCCCAGATACGCAGTATTTT
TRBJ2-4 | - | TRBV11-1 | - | CASSLTVAQNIQYF | TGTGCCAGCAGCTTGACAGTCGCCCAAAACATTCAGTACTTC
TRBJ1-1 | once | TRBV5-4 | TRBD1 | CASSHRQGEAFF | TGTGCCAGCAGCCACCGACAGGGAGAAGCTTTCTTT
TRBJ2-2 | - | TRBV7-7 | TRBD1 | CASSPTGDRTGELFF | TGTGCCAGCAGCCCGACAGGGGATAGGACCGGGGAGCTGTTTTTT
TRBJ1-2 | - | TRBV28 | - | CASSLITNYGYTF | TGTGCCAGCAGTTTAATAACTAACTATGGCTACACCTTC
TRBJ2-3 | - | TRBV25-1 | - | CASSVQTANTDTQYF | TGTGCCAGCAGTGTTCAAACAGCTAACACAGATACGCAGTATTTT
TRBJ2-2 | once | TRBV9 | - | CASSVAWGPGTGELFF | TGTGCCAGCAGCGTAGCTTGGGGGCCGGGGACCGGGGAGCTGTTTTTT
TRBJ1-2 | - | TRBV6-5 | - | CASGRGQVYGYTF | TGTGCCAGCGGCAGGGGCCAGGTCTATGGCTACACCTTC
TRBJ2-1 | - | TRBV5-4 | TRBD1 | CASSLDRGAFGEQFF | TGTGCCAGCAGCTTGGACAGGGGGGCCTTTGGTGAGCAGTTCTTC
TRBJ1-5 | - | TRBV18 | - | CASSLGAPGQPQHF | TGTGCCAGCTCCCTTGGGGCCCCAGGGCAGCCCCAGCATTTT
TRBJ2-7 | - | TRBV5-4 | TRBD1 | CASSRPGQGPYEQYF | TGTGCCAGCAGCAGGCCGGGACAGGGACCCTACGAGCAGTACTTC
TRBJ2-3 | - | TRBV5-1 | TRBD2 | CASSLTSGGAWGTDTQYF | TGCGCCAGCAGCCTCACTAGCGGGGGGGCATGGGGCACAGATACGCAGTATTTT
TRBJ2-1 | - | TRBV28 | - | CASRTNPGVQEDEQFF | TGTGCCAGCAGGACAAACCCCGGGGTCCAAGAGGATGAGCAGTTCTTC
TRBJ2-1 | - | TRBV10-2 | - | CASSEEGYEQFF | TGCGCCAGTTCTGAGGAGGGTTATGAGCAGTTCTTC
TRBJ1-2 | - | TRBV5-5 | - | CASSSPAGGSGYTF | TGTGCCAGCAGCTCTCCGGCGGGGGGCTCTGGCTACACCTTC
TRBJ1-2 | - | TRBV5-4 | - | CASSQDQGNYGYTF | TGTGCCAGCAGCCAGGACCAGGGGAACTATGGCTACACCTTC
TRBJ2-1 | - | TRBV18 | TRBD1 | CASSPPTGGLNEQFF | TGTGCCAGCTCACCGCCGACAGGGGGTCTTAATGAGCAGTTCTTC
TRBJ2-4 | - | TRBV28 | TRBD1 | CASSSGQGVVLAKNIQYF | TGTGCCAGCAGTTCAGGACAGGGGGTTGTTTTGGCCAAAAACATTCAGTACTTC
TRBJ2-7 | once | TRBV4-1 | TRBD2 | CASSQEAGAAYEQYF | TGCGCCAGCAGCCAAGAAGCGGGAGCGGCCTACGAGCAGTACTTC
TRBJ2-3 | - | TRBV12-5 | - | CASGLAPGAGPGGDTQYF | TGTGCTAGTGGTTTGGCCCCTGGAGCAGGACCGGGGGGCGATACGCAGTATTTT
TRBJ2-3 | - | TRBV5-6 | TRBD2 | CASSLLKTSGRPTQYF | TGTGCCAGCAGCTTGTTGAAGACTAGCGGGAGACCGACGCAGTATTTT
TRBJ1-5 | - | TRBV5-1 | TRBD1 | CATLPNPGARGAGQPQHF | TGCGCCACCCTCCCAAACCCGGGGGCCAGGGGGGCAGGTCAGCCCCAGCATTTT